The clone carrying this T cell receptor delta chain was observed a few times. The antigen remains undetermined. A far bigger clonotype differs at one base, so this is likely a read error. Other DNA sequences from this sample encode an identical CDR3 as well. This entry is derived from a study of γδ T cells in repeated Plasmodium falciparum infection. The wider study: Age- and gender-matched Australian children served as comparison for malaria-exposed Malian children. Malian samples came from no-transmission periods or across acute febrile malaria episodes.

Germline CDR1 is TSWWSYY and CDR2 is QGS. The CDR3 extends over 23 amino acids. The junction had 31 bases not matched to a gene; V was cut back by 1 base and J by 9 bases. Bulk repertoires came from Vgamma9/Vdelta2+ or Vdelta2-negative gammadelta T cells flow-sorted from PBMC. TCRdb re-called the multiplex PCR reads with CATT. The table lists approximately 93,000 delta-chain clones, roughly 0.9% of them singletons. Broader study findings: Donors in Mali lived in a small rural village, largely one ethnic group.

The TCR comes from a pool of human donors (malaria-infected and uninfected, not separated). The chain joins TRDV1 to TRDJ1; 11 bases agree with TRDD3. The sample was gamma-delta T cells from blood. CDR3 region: CALGERGASYTYATLGDTRELIF. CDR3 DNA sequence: TGTGCTCTTGGGGAACGGGGGGCTTCTTACACCTACGCGACCCTGGGGGATACAAGGGAACTCATCTTT.